This TCR beta chain is drawn from a study of blood T cell repertoires in COVID-19 (TCRdb year 2020). Study-wide context: Samples covering the acute and convalescent phases of COVID-19 were provided by collaborators in the United States, Italy and Spain. The prospective study material was composed of cDNA or gDNA derived from T cells, B-cell-depleted T cells, or PBMCs. The dataset comprised deeply sampled blood TCRbeta repertoires from subjects exposed to, actively infected with, or recovered from COVID-19. The repertoires were made available in a free public database intended to serve as a resource for research on the immune response to SARS-CoV-2. Samples were obtained from the ongoing ImmuneRACE study (first 160 participants) and from 950 to 1,500 subjects provided by 6 global collaborators. A de-identified subject ID, COVID-19 status, age in years and sex were almost always included in the sample metadata. Where available, HLA class I and class II types were taken from metadata supplied by the sample provider and were not determined by assay-based typing. Overall study outcomes, separate from this receptor: The quantity of clinical and demographic metadata differed by source and by participant and was supplied without curation.

Whole blood was collected in K2EDTA tubes by collaborating institutions according to the institutions' own protocols. For TCRbeta analysis, collaborators shipped samples in one of three forms: frozen whole blood, isolated PBMCs, or DNA extracted from either of those sample types. The immunoSEQ Assay, a bias-controlled multiplex PCR, was used to amplify TCRbeta CDR3 regions from genomic DNA. Turning to the authors' computational methods: The number of nucleated cells in each sample was estimated by amplification of reference gene primers within the assay. To quantify the absolute abundance of each unique TCRbeta CDR3 rearrangement, sequence reads were collapsed and filtered. For each sample, productive Simpson clonality was calculated as the square root of Simpson's diversity index across productive rearrangements. The immuneACCESS repertoire file appears here via TCRdb, limited to in-frame rearrangements. These files lack a portion of the clones; in checked studies, under half of the deficit traces to unresolved V genes, and the cause of the others is not known. Clonal size and the V and J genes are those of that table, whereas D and trimming came from the DNA. Recorded for this sample are some 56,000 clones; around 79% of them occurred a single time. The ten most abundant clones make up roughly 18% of the sample.

Notes on this clone: It lacks a known antigen. Base qualities are missing; no much larger clone stands one base away.

The sequencing sample was made of peripheral blood. The receptor was derived from a woman in her fifties or sixties with active or convalescent COVID-19.

The sequenced DNA: TGTGCCAGCAGGGGGATAGCGGGAGGAGCCTACAATGAGCAGTTCTTC. It specifies CASRGIAGGAYNEQFF. The chain uses TRBV2 and TRBJ2-1; TRBD2 lines up with 10 middle nucleotides. Unmatched junction bases come to 7, with V trimmed by 6 bases and J by 2 bases. CDR1 and CDR2 (SNHLY, FYNNEI) derive from the germline V gene. Taken from cysteine to phenylalanine, the CDR3 has 16 residues. Only the CDR3 DNA is retained, 48 bases long and in frame from the first base.